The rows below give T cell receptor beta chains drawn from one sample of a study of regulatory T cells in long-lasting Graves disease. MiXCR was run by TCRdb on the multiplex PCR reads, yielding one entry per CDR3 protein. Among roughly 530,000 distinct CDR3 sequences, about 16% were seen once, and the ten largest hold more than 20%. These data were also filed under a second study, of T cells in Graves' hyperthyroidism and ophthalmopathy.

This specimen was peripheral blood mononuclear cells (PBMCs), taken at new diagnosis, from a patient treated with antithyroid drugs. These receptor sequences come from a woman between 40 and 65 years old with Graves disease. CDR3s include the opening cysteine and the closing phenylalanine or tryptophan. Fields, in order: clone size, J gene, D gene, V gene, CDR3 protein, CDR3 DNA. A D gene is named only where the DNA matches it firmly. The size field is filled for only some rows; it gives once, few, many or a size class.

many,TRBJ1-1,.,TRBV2,CASSEATWARTEAFF,TGTGCCAGCAGTGAAGCCACTTGGGCTCGCACTGAAGCTTTCTTT
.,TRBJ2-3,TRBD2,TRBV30,CAWRKGLAGPSTQYF,TGTGCCTGGAGGAAGGGACTAGCGGGCCCCTCTACGCAGTATTTT
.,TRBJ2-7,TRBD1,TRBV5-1,CASSFRGTGGEQYF,TGTGCCAGCAGCTTTCGGGGGACAGGGGGCGAGCAGTACTTC
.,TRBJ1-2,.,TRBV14,CASSREGRGYGYTF,TGTGCCAGCAGCCGGGAGGGACGAGGCTATGGCTACACCTTC
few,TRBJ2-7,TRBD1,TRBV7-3,CASSEGTETYEQYF,TGTGCCAGCAGCGAAGGGACAGAAACCTACGAGCAGTACTTC
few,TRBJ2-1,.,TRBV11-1,CASSHEKGSYNEQFF,TGTGCCAGCAGCCATGAAAAGGGCTCCTACAATGAGCAGTTCTTC
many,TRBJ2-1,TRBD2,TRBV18,CASSPGLAGEDEQFF,TGTGCCAGCTCACCAGGGCTAGCGGGGGAGGATGAGCAGTTCTTC
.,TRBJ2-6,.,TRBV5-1,CASTPDRGGANVLTF,TGCGCCAGCACCCCGGACCGGGGTGGGGCCAACGTCCTGACTTTC
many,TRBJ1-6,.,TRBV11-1,CASSSGHFGGSPLHF,TGTGCCAGCAGCTCTGGACACTTTGGGGGTTCACCCCTCCACTTT
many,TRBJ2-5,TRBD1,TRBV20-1,CSARDDRESEETQYF,TGCAGTGCTAGAGACGACAGGGAAAGTGAAGAGACCCAGTACTTC
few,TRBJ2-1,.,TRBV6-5,CASSYEGGPNNEQFF,TGTGCCAGCAGTTACGAGGGGGGGCCAAACAATGAGCAGTTCTTC
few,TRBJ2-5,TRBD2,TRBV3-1,CASSPTGLAGGVETQYF,TGTGCCAGCAGCCCGACTGGACTAGCGGGGGGAGTGGAGACCCAGTACTTC
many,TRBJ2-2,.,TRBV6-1,CASSPSGGTNTGELFF,TGTGCCAGCAGCCCAAGCGGAGGGACGAACACCGGGGAGCTGTTTTTT
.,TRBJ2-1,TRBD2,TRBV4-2,CASSQGGASGVDEQFF,TGTGCCAGCAGCCAAGGGGGGGCTAGCGGGGTTGATGAGCAGTTCTTC
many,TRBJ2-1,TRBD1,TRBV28,CASSTYRGEEQFF,TGTGCCAGCAGTACTTACAGGGGAGAGGAGCAGTTCTTC
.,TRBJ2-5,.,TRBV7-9,CATSAGAKETQYF,TGTGCCACCTCGGCGGGGGCCAAAGAGACCCAGTACTTC
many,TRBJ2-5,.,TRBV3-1,CASSQDSQYF,TGTGCCAGCAGCCAAGATTCCCAGTACTTC
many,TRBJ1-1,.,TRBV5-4,CASSWQGVPEAFF,TGTGCCAGCAGCTGGCAGGGTGTCCCTGAAGCTTTCTTT
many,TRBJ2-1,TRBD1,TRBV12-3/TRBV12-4,CASSPGQGRVDDEQFF,TGTGCCAGCAGTCCTGGACAGGGGAGGGTGGACGATGAGCAGTTCTTC
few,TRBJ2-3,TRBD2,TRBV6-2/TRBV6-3,CAGSFRGGRETDTQYF,TGTGCCGGCAGCTTTCGTGGAGGGAGGGAGACAGATACGCAGTATTTT
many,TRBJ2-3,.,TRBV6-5,CASSYRGTNTDTQYF,TGTGCCAGCAGTTATCGGGGGACAAACACAGATACGCAGTATTTT
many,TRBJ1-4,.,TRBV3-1,CASSSTSVEKLFF,TGTGCCAGCAGCTCAACCTCAGTAGAAAAACTGTTTTTT
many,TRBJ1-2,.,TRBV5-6,CASSWGERGYTF,TGTGCCAGCAGCTGGGGCGAGCGCGGCTACACCTTC
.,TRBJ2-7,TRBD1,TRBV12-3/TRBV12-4,CASSGQSFYEQYF,TGTGCCAGCTCGGGACAGTCGTTCTACGAGCAGTACTTC
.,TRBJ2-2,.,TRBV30,CAWSVVDTGELFF,TGTGCCTGGAGTGTAGTTGACACCGGGGAGCTGTTTTTT
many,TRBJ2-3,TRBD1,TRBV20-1,CSPGDRGSDTQYF,TGCAGTCCTGGGGACAGGGGGTCGGATACGCAGTATTTT
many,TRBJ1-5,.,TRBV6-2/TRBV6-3,CASRHPNQPQHF,TGTGCCAGCAGGCATCCCAATCAGCCCCAGCATTTT
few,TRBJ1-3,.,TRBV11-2,CASSFERGATIYF,TGTGCCAGCAGCTTCGAAAGAGGCGCCACCATATATTTT
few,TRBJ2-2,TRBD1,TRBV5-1,CASTRAGTGNTGELFF,TGCGCCAGCACCCGCGCCGGGACAGGGAACACCGGGGAGCTGTTTTTT
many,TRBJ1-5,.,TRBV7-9,CASSFSGPQPQHF,TGTGCCAGCAGTTTTTCGGGGCCTCAGCCCCAGCATTTT
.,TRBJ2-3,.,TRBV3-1,CASSLLGDAQYF,TGTGCCAGCAGCCTGCTAGGGGATGCGCAGTATTTT
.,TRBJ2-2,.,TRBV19,CASSRLGGGTGELFF,TGTGCCAGTAGCCGGTTGGGAGGGGGCACCGGGGAGCTGTTTTTT
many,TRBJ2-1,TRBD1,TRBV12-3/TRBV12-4,CASTGGGNYNEQFF,TGTGCCTCGACAGGGGGGGGTAACTACAATGAGCAGTTCTTC
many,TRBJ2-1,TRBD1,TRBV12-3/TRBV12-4,CASSSDRGSYNEQFF,TGTGCCAGCAGCTCGGACAGGGGGTCCTACAATGAGCAGTTCTTC
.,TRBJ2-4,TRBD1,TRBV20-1,CSASEAGQAENIQYF,TGCAGTGCTAGTGAGGCGGGACAGGCGGAAAACATTCAGTACTTC